This T cell receptor beta chain was retrieved from a study of T cell repertoires in cytomegalovirus infection. Across the study: Carrying CMV and the relevant HLA type showed in public TCR beta signatures. Overall study findings and caveats: Carriers of CMV plus the relevant HLA were identified by cumulative public TCR beta family frequency. It was HLA-C-restricted CMV-specific TCR beta clonotypes that dominated the response ex vivo.

This clonotype has a count of ten or more. The antigen remains undetermined. Per the germline V gene, CDR1 is DFQATT and CDR2 is SNEGSKA (reference sequence). CDR3 length: 13 residues. V lost 6 bases, J lost 7 bases, and 5 bases stayed unmatched. TCRdb redid the calling of the reads with MiXCR, one entry per CDR3 protein. The repertoire holds roughly 500,000 distinct CDR3 sequences, 10% to 12% seen once, with roughly 10% in the top ten. Material for sequencing was PBMCs. The receptor comes from a human donor in good health (CMV status not recorded). Some clones in this sample may be carry-over from other donors' samples. The chain combines TRBV20-1 with TRBJ2-2; 10 bases fit TRBD2. This chain's CDR3 is CSAKRGGVGELFF. The CDR3 nucleotides read TGCAGTGCGAAGCGGGGGGGCGTCGGGGAGCTGTTTTTT.